This T cell receptor (beta chain) was retrieved from a study of molecular identifiers for immune sequencing clone quantification. The V segment lost 4 bases and the J segment 8 bases; nucleotides outside the gene matches: 7. The germline V gene encodes CDR1 MDHEN and CDR2 SYDVKM. CDR3 size: 15 residues. TCRdb reprocessed the PCR reads with MiXCR, giving one entry per CDR3 protein. The sample gives about 640,000 distinct CDR3 sequences, 15% to 20% of which show up once; 0.85% to 0.9% is in the top ten. Concerning this clonotype: A read error may explain this, as a much larger clone is one base away.

This clonotype was obtained from a human donor in good health. Some libraries in this study had Jurkat cell RNA spiked in. Sequences were obtained from naive CD8+ T cells from blood, with Jurkat cell RNA spiked in. As to subset: FACS-sorted CD8+CD4-CCR7+CD45RA+ naive T cells. This chain uses TRBV28 with TRBJ1-6; TRBD1 agrees at 8 bases. CDR3: CASSSEDRADSPLHF. In DNA, the CDR3 is TGTGCCAGCAGTTCCGAGGACAGGGCGGATTCACCCCTCCACTTT.